The rows below give T cell receptor beta chains drawn from one sample of a study of neurological immune-mediated disorders. TCRdb processed the 5' RACE reads anew with MiXCR; each CDR3 protein has one entry. The sample records roughly 100,000 distinct CDR3 sequences, 10% to 14% being singletons. Sequenced sample: PBMCs. The receptors derive from a female donor with HTLV-1-associated myelopathy (HAM/TSP). Each CDR3 is given with its conserved first and last residue. A D gene is named only where the DNA matches it firmly. The listing skips clone size in some rows; elsewhere it reads once, few, many or a size class.

many	-	TRBV7-9	TRBJ2-3	CASSLPQGNTQYF	TGTGCCAGCAGCTTGCCACAGGGTAATACGCAGTATTTT
many	-	TRBV5-1	TRBJ2-6	CASSREGVSSGANVLTF	TGCGCCAGCAGCAGGGAGGGGGTGAGCTCTGGGGCCAACGTCCTGACTTTC
many	TRBD2	TRBV5-1	TRBJ2-7	CASSPPGGHEQYF	TGCGCCAGCAGCCCACCGGGAGGGCACGAGCAGTACTTC
many	-	TRBV20-1	TRBJ2-3	CSANRRDGHTDTQYF	TGCAGTGCCAACCGCCGGGACGGCCACACAGATACGCAGTATTTT
many	-	TRBV20-1	TRBJ2-5	CSASSFLAALGETQYF	TGCAGTGCTAGTTCCTTCTTGGCAGCCCTCGGGGAGACCCAGTACTTC
many	TRBD2	TRBV6-4	TRBJ2-1	CAKGLAGVQTYNEQFF	TGTGCCAAGGGACTAGCGGGGGTTCAAACCTACAATGAGCAGTTCTTC
medium-sized	TRBD1	TRBV5-1	TRBJ1-4	CASSLDGTGGTNEKLFF	TGCGCCAGCAGCTTGGATGGGACAGGAGGAACTAATGAAAAACTGTTTTTT
-	-	TRBV5-1	TRBJ2-2	CASSWVDWRGLRNTGELFF	TGCGCCAGCAGCTGGGTTGATTGGAGGGGGCTTCGGAACACCGGGGAGCTGTTTTTT
many	TRBD2	TRBV7-9	TRBJ2-3	CASSGVAGSTDTQYF	TGTGCCAGCAGCGGGGTAGCGGGGAGCACAGATACGCAGTATTTT
-	-	TRBV20-1	TRBJ1-5	CSAWTYSNQPQHF	TGCAGTGCTTGGACGTATAGCAATCAGCCCCAGCATTTT
many	TRBD1	TRBV5-1	TRBJ2-1	CASRSTGTSDEQFF	TGCGCCAGCAGATCGACAGGGACAAGCGATGAGCAGTTCTTC
-	-	TRBV5-1	TRBJ2-5	CASSLGHGEETQYF	TGCGCCAGCAGCTTGGGGCATGGGGAAGAGACCCAGTACTTC
many	TRBD2	TRBV5-1	TRBJ2-3	CASSTAGGTDTQYF	TGCGCCAGCAGCACAGCGGGGGGCACAGATACGCAGTATTTT
many	-	TRBV5-1	TRBJ2-1	CASSLIQPYNEQFF	TGCGCCAGCAGCTTAATCCAGCCTTACAATGAGCAGTTCTTC
many	-	TRBV7-8	TRBJ2-1	CASSQLLGPIPGESDNEQFF	TGTGCCAGCAGCCAACTGTTGGGGCCGATTCCGGGAGAAAGCGACAATGAGCAGTTCTTC
many	-	TRBV7-2	TRBJ1-6	CASSFHNSPLHF	TGTGCCAGCAGCTTTCATAATTCACCCCTCCACTTT
many	-	TRBV5-1	TRBJ2-7	CASSLDGGTYEQYF	TGCGCCAGCAGCTTGGACGGGGGTACCTACGAGCAGTACTTC
many	TRBD2	TRBV6-5	TRBJ2-7	CASSPRVGGFSYEQYF	TGTGCCAGCAGCCCGAGGGTCGGGGGGTTCTCCTACGAGCAGTACTTC
many	TRBD1	TRBV18	TRBJ2-5	CASSPRQGQGETQYF	TGTGCCAGCTCACCTCGACAGGGCCAGGGGGAGACCCAGTACTTC
many	-	TRBV12-3/TRBV12-4	TRBJ2-6	CASSSGGLGANVLTF	TGTGCCAGCAGCTCCGGGGGGCTTGGGGCCAACGTCCTGACTTTC
many	TRBD2	TRBV7-6	TRBJ2-3	CASSLATTSGGKDTQYF	TGTGCCAGCAGCTTAGCGACGACTAGCGGGGGTAAAGATACGCAGTATTTT
many	TRBD2	TRBV15	TRBJ2-5	CATSRVYGGGAGKTQYF	TGTGCTACCAGCAGGGTATATGGCGGGGGGGCTGGAAAGACCCAGTACTTC
-	-	TRBV12-3/TRBV12-4	TRBJ2-2	CASSDFTGDGELFF	TGTGCCAGCAGTGACTTCACCGGTGACGGGGAGCTGTTTTTT
many	-	TRBV20-1	TRBJ2-4	CSGRDDQNIQYF	TGCAGCGGCAGGGACGACCAAAACATTCAGTACTTC
many	TRBD1	TRBV14	TRBJ2-5	CASSQPGQGTKTQYF	TGTGCCAGCAGCCAACCGGGACAGGGGACGAAGACCCAGTACTTC
medium-sized	-	TRBV29-1	TRBJ2-4	CSVEGSRANIQYF	TGCAGCGTTGAAGGGTCTCGGGCGAACATTCAGTACTTC
many	TRBD1	TRBV28	TRBJ2-3	CASTPSGTGADTQYF	TGTGCCAGCACCCCGAGCGGGACAGGGGCAGATACGCAGTATTTT